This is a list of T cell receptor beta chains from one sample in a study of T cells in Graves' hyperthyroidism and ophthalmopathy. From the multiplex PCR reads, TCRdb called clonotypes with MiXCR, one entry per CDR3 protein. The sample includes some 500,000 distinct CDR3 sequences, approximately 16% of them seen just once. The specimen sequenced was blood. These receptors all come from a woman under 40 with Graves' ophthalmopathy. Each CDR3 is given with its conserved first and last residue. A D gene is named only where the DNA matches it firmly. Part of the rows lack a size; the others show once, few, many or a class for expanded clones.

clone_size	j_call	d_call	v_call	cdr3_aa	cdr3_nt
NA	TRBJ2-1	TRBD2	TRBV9	CASSPGLASNEQFF	TGTGCCAGCAGCCCCGGACTAGCGAGCAATGAGCAGTTCTTC
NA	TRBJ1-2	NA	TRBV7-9	CATLNYGYTF	TGTGCCACCCTGAACTATGGCTACACCTTC
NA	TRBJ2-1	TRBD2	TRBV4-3	CASSQDRLASSYNEQFF	TGCGCCAGCAGCCAAGATCGACTAGCGAGCTCCTACAATGAGCAGTTCTTC
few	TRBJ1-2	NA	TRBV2	CASSESAAAFYGYTF	TGTGCCAGCAGTGAGTCGGCAGCTGCCTTTTATGGCTACACCTTC
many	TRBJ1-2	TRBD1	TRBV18	CASSPRDRVDGYTF	TGTGCCAGCTCACCCCGGGACAGGGTTGATGGCTACACCTTC
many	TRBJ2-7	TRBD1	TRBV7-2	CASSRDRAYSYEQYF	TGTGCCAGCAGCCGGGACAGGGCCTACTCCTACGAGCAGTACTTC
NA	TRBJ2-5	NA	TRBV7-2	CASSPDPGSQETQYF	TGTGCCAGCAGCCCGGACCCTGGGAGCCAAGAGACCCAGTACTTC
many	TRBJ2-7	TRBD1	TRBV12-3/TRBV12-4	CASTHGGDSTYEQYF	TGTGCCAGCACACACGGTGGGGACAGTACCTACGAGCAGTACTTC
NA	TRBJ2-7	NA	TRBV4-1	CASSQAAGQIGYEQYF	TGCGCCAGCAGCCAAGCGGCAGGGCAGATAGGCTACGAGCAGTACTTC
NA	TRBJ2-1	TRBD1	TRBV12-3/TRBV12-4	CASSFGDRGYNERFF	TGTGCCAGCAGTTTCGGGGACAGGGGCTACAATGAGCGGTTCTTC
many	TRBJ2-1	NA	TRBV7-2	CASSPDANEQFF	TGTGCCAGCAGCCCTGACGCCAATGAGCAGTTCTTC
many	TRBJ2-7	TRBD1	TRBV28	CASSFDRGRGEQYF	TGTGCCAGCAGTTTCGACAGGGGGCGGGGCGAGCAGTACTTC
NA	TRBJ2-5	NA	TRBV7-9	CASSPSSVRETQYF	TGTGCCAGCAGCCCCTCATCGGTGAGGGAGACCCAGTACTTC
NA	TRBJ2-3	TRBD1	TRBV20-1	CSALQGAVDTQYF	TGCAGTGCTCTGCAGGGGGCTGTAGATACGCAGTATTTT
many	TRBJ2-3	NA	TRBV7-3	CASSPWGLGTDTQYF	TGTGCCAGCAGCCCCTGGGGTTTGGGCACAGATACGCAGTATTTT
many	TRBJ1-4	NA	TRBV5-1	CASSLAGPLDEKLFF	TGCGCCAGCAGCTTGGCCGGACCCTTGGATGAAAAACTGTTTTTT
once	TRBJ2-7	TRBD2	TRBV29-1	CSVEAGGAYEQYF	TGCAGCGTTGAGGCGGGAGGAGCCTACGAGCAGTACTTC
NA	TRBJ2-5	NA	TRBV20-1	CSAQGDQTQYF	TGCAGTGCCCAGGGAGATCAGACCCAGTACTTC